These 16 T cell receptor beta chains were all obtained from the same sample, sequenced in a study of T cells expressing NK-cell markers. TCRdb re-analyzed the 5' RACE reads; it lists each CDR3 protein once, without DNA. The sample table includes roughly 450,000 distinct CDR3 sequences. Sequenced: blood T cells: a sorted CD56 or NKG2C T cell subset, CD4+ or CD8+ T cells, or bulk PBMC T cells (not recorded which). The source is a woman between 45 and 65 years old in good health.

The chain recombines TRBV27 with TRBJ2-1. CDR1 and CDR2 from the germline V gene are MNHEY and SMNVEV (reference sequence). This CDR3 region has 15 residues. The CDR3 region is CASNLDPPKDNEQFF.

The rearrangement joins TRBV24-1 to TRBJ1-1; TCRdb indicates TRBD1, and absent DNA this call remains unverified. The CDR3 is made up of 13 amino acids. Germline CDR1 and CDR2: KGHDR and SFDVKD. CDR3 sequence reads: CATSDPGVGKAFF.

J is TRBJ2-6 and V is TRBV5-1; TCRdb lists TRBD1, though no DNA is available to test this call. The CDR3 is 19 amino acids. Germline values: CDR1 SGHRS, CDR2 YFSETQ. CDR3 loop: CASSLAGTGRGSGANVLTF.

This chain joins TRBV4-1 and TRBJ1-4; with no DNA, the TCRdb D assignment of TRBD1 cannot be verified. The CDR3 has 15 residues. CDR1 and CDR2 from the germline V gene are MGHRA and YSYEKL. The CDR3 protein is CASSQLPGPNEKLFF.

The chain combines TRBV6-1 with TRBJ1-6; the TRBD1 assignment by TCRdb is unverifiable without DNA. The CDR3 is made up of 14 amino acids. Germline V gene sequence: CDR1 MNHNS, CDR2 SASEGT. CDR3 region: CASRSGQAVPPLHF.

The chain employs TRBV12-3 or TRBV12-4 and TRBJ1-3; the D call of TRBD1 rests on TCRdb alone, since no DNA is present to check it. The CDR3 has 20 residues. CDR3 amino acids: CASTPVRSRRGISSGNTIYF.

The chain uses TRBV12-3 or TRBV12-4 and TRBJ1-2; TCRdb gives TRBD1 as the D gene, but with no DNA this cannot be confirmed. The CDR3 extends over 15 amino acids. CDR3 sequence reads: CASSSDRSPNYGYTF.

The gene calls are TRBV13 and TRBJ2-3; the TCRdb D gene call, TRBD1, has no DNA to confirm it. Germline loops: CDR1 PRHDT, CDR2 FYEKMQ (reference sequence). The CDR3 extends over 13 amino acids. Here the CDR3 reads CASSLNGGDTQYF.

The CDR3 loop is CASSPGGAQGFHEQYF. The rearrangement links TRBV12-3 or TRBV12-4 to TRBJ2-7; TCRdb reports TRBD1, a call that lacks DNA to check it against. This CDR3 is built from 16 residues.

This rearrangement joins TRBV29-1 to TRBJ2-1; with no DNA, the TCRdb D assignment of TRBD2 cannot be verified. Germline V lookup: CDR1 SQVTM, CDR2 ANQGSEA. The CDR3 consists of 15 residues. The CDR3 reads CSVKAGGGGGGEQFF.

V usage is TRBV20-1 and J usage is TRBJ2-1; TCRdb picks TRBD1, but there is no DNA to check that call. The V gene's germline CDR1 is DFQATT and CDR2 SNEGSKA (reference sequence). The CDR3 loop spans 17 amino acids. CDR3 loop: CSARKGDGAGKYNEQFF.

The chain uses TRBV19 and TRBJ2-4; lacking DNA, the TRBD1 call made by TCRdb goes unchecked. The CDR3 loop spans 16 amino acids. Per the germline V gene, CDR1 is LNHDA and CDR2 is SQIVND (reference sequence). The CDR3 loop is CASSLGAGTVKNIQYF.

The chain recombines TRBV4-1 with TRBJ1-1; the TCRdb call, TRBD1, lacks DNA for checking. The CDR3 has 17 residues. From germline, CDR1 is MGHRA and CDR2 YSYEKL. The CDR3 loop is CASSQLFAKQGQTEAFF.

V gene TRBV5-1 combines with J gene TRBJ2-2; the D call from TCRdb, TRBD1, cannot be confirmed without DNA. This CDR3 has 16 amino acids. Germline V CDR1 and CDR2: SGHRS, YFSETQ. The CDR3 sequence is CASSRTGTRNTGELFF.

V gene TRBV5-1 combines with J gene TRBJ2-1; TCRdb names TRBD1, which stays unverified in the absence of DNA. Germline lookup yields CDR1 SGHRS and CDR2 YFSETQ. The length of the CDR3 is 15 residues. The CDR3 sequence: CASSFISGPDNEQFF.

The chain is built from TRBV10-3 and TRBJ2-5; lacking DNA, the TRBD2 call made by TCRdb goes unchecked. The CDR3 is 15 residues long. Germline CDR1 reads ENHRY; CDR2 reads SYGVKD. CDR3 loop: CAISGTSGIGETQYF.